The 30 T cell receptor beta chains below all came from one sample that was sequenced in a study of T cell responses to AZD1222 COVID-19 vaccine. Method: immunoSEQ multiplex PCR; TCRdb's copy keeps in-frame clones and lacks some. Of around 250,000 clones detected, about 92% appear once; the ten largest clones hold roughly 0.6%. This material consisted of peripheral blood, taken on day 0 of AZD1222 vaccination. These receptors all come from an adult in good health.

In its sample, this clone was seen once. The chain links TRBV21-1 to TRBJ2-5; the D call TRBD1 from the table was never checked on the DNA. TRBV21-1 is termed a pseudogene. CDR3 length: 17 amino acids. CDR3 in DNA: TGTGCCAGCAGCAAAAACCGGGGACAGCTTGTCCAGGAGACCCAGTACTTC. Translation gives CASSKNRGQLVQETQYF.

V is TRBV4-2 and J is TRBJ1-5; D is uncertain. Germline V gives CDR1 LGHNA, CDR2 YNFKEQ. The CDR3 runs to 16 residues. Trimming shortened V by 0 bases and J by 0 bases, and 9 bases separated the two germline ends. The CDR3 nucleotides are TGTGCCAGCAGCCAAGATCCAGGTCATAGCAATCAGCCCCAGCATTTT. Its protein is CASSQDPGHSNQPQHF.

CDR3 protein: CASSRGERNSPLHF. The DNA of the CDR3 is TGTGCCAGTAGTAGAGGGGAACGAAATTCACCCCTCCACTTT. The chain recombines TRBV19 with TRBJ1-6; D perhaps matches TRBD1 (5 bases). The germline V gene has CDR1 LNHDA and CDR2 SQIVND (reference sequence). The length of the CDR3 is 14 residues. Trimming removed 4 bases at V and 7 bases at J, with 11 bases between.

The chain couples TRBV24-1 to TRBJ2-1; 8 bases fit TRBD2. This CDR3 has 17 amino acids. The V gene end was trimmed by 5 bases and the J gene end by 3 bases; junction bases not matched to a gene: 11. The germline V gene encodes CDR1 KGHDR and CDR2 SFDVKD. CDR3 protein: CATSGLAGLSSYNEQFF. In DNA form, the CDR3 reads TGTGCCACCAGTGGGCTAGCGGGCCTCAGTAGCTACAATGAGCAGTTCTTC.

The chain has TRBV7-2 and TRBJ1-1; 8 nucleotides line up with TRBD1. Germline V CDR1 and CDR2: SGHTA, FQGNSA. V dropped 5 bases and J dropped 1; count of bases not matched to a gene: 6. This CDR3 is built from 15 residues. CDR3 in DNA: TGTGCCAGCAGCCTCAGGACAGGGAGGAACACTGAAGCTTTCTTT. It yields the protein CASSLRTGRNTEAFF. Together with reference TRBV7-2 and TRBJ1-1, the CDR3 gives the full variable domain: GAGVSQSPSNKVTEKGKDVELRCDPISGHTALYWYRQSLGQGLEFLIYFQGNSAPDKSGLPSDRFSAERTGGSVSTLTIQRTQQEDSAVYLCASSLRTGRNTEAFFGQGTRLTVV.

The genes are TRBV11-3 and TRBJ2-1, with D tentatively TRBD1 (6 bases). Germline V CDR1 and CDR2: SGHNT, YENEEA. V lost 1 base to trimming and J lost 8 bases, with 6 bases between them. CDR3 length equals 12 residues. The CDR3 sequence: CASSLAGDEQFF. The CDR3 nucleotides read TGTGCCAGCAGCTTAGCAGGGGATGAGCAGTTCTTC.

This clone appeared a single time. The V and J genes are TRBV5-1 and TRBJ2-2; 7 bases fit TRBD1. After removal of 2 bases from V and 7 bases from J, the junction contained 5 bases not matched to a gene. The CDR3 loop spans 14 amino acids. Germline CDR1 is SGHRS and CDR2 is YFSETQ. The CDR3 loop is CASSFDRAVGELFF. CDR3 nucleotide sequence: TGCGCCAGCAGCTTCGACAGGGCGGTCGGGGAGCTGTTTTTT.

DNA for the CDR3: TGTGCCAGCAGCTCTAGTAGCGGGAACTACAATGAGCAGTTCTTC. Translated: CASSSSSGNYNEQFF. The rearrangement uses TRBV7-2 and TRBJ2-1; 8 bases are a match to TRBD2. CDR1 and CDR2 (germline): SGHTA, FQGNSA. V shed 4 bases and J 3 bases; nucleotides not matched to a gene: 5. This CDR3 spans 15 amino acids.

The chain uses TRBV5-1 and TRBJ1-2, with TRBD1 identical over 12 bases. Germline lookup yields CDR1 SGHRS and CDR2 YFSETQ. Losses at the gene ends were 4 bases for V and 8 bases for J; bases not matched to a gene: 6. This CDR3 has 14 residues. The CDR3 coding sequence is TGCGCCAGCAGCCGGGACAGGGGGCTTGAGGGCTACACCTTC. It specifies CASSRDRGLEGYTF.

This chain links TRBV11-1 with TRBJ2-2, with D possibly being TRBD1 (6 bases). The CDR3 length is 15 residues. V was clipped by 5 bases and J by 1 base, with 11 bases between them. The germline CDR1 and CDR2 sequences are SGHAT and FQDESV (reference sequence). The CDR3 DNA is TGTGCCAGCAGCCCCGGGACAATGAACACCGGGGAGCTGTTTTTT. Protein: CASSPGTMNTGELFF.

For the CDR3, the DNA is TGCGCCAGCAGCCCCCAGGGGGTTCCTTTCAACTATGGCTACACCTTC. This translates into CASSPQGVPFNYGYTF. The chain employs TRBV4-3 and TRBJ1-2, with 7 bases matching TRBD1. Looked up from germline, CDR1 is LGHNA and CDR2 is YSLEER. The J segment lost 2 bases and the V segment lost 4 bases, leaving 10 bases of the junction unmatched. This CDR3 spans 16 amino acids.

V and J are TRBV18 and TRBJ1-3; no clear D. Germline V gene sequence: CDR1 KGHSH, CDR2 LQKENI. Trimming stripped 0 bases from V and 0 bases from J, with 6 bases between. The CDR3 consists of 15 residues. CDR3 sequence: CASSPPGISGNTIYF. CDR3 coding DNA: TGTGCCAGCTCACCACCAGGGATCTCTGGAAACACCATATATTTT.

The chain employs TRBV14 and TRBJ2-7; no definite D call. The CDR3 loop spans 10 amino acids. V dropped 3 bases and J dropped 5 bases, with 2 bases sitting between them. The germline gives CDR1 SGHDN, CDR2 FVKESK. The CDR3 nucleotides read TGTGCCAGCAGCCACCACGAGCAGTACTTC. Its protein product is CASSHHEQYF.

The CDR3 loop reads CASGISGNTIYF. CDR3 DNA sequence: TGTGCCAGCGGGATCTCTGGAAACACCATATATTTT. V usage is TRBV28 and J usage is TRBJ1-3; no firm D call. The CDR3 totals 12 residues. Germline values: CDR1 MDHEN, CDR2 SYDVKM. V was shortened by 8 bases and J by 0 bases, with 5 bases between the two germline ends. Combining the CDR3 with reference TRBV28 and TRBJ1-3 gives the whole variable domain DVKVTQSSRYLVKRTGEKVFLECVQDMDHENMFWYRQDPGLGLRLIYFSYDVKMKEKGDIPEGYSVSREKKERFSLILESASTNQTSMYLCASGISGNTIYFGEGSWLTVV.

The gene calls are TRBV5-1 and TRBJ2-6; 9 positions match TRBD1. After removal of 7 bases from V and 1 base from J, the junction contained 0 bases not matched to a gene. Germline lookup yields CDR1 SGHRS and CDR2 YFSETQ. This CDR3 spans 14 amino acids. In nucleotides, the CDR3 is TGCGCCAGCGGGACAGGGTCTGGGGCCAACGTCCTGACTTTC. Translated: CASGTGSGANVLTF. Looking up the rest from reference TRBV5-1 and TRBJ2-6 gives the full variable domain: KAGVTQTPRYLIKTRGQQVTLSCSPISGHRSVSWYQQTPGQGLQFLFEYFSETQRNKGNFPGRFSGRQFSNSRSEMNVSTLELGDSALYLCASGTGSGANVLTFGAGSRLTVL.

This sequence joins TRBV7-2 and TRBJ1-1; a weak D match, TRBD1 (6 bases). This CDR3 is 15 amino acids long. Trimming removed 3 bases at V and 6 bases at J, with 17 bases between. CDR1 and CDR2 (germline): SGHTA, FQGNSA. The CDR3 DNA follows: TGTGCCAGCAGCTTTAGAGGGGGACTTGGCGCTGAAGCTTTCTTT. As protein: CASSFRGGLGAEAFF.

V usage is TRBV7-9 and J usage is TRBJ1-4, with D perhaps TRBD1 (6 bases). CDR3 length: 16 residues. The V gene lost 3 bases and the J gene lost 0 bases, with 11 bases spanning the gap. Germline-derived CDR1 and CDR2 are SEHNR and FQNEAQ (reference sequence). Written as DNA, the CDR3 is TGTGCCAGCAGCTTCACCGACAGGCCAACTAATGAAAAACTGTTTTTT. Its protein is CASSFTDRPTNEKLFF.

The chain combines TRBV20-1 with TRBJ2-1; D remains unclear. CDR1 and CDR2 from the germline V gene are DFQATT and SNEGSKA (reference sequence). The CDR3 runs to 11 residues. Trimming removed 5 bases at V and 13 bases at J, with 15 bases between. DNA for the CDR3: TGCAGTGCTTCGCCCCGAGGAAACCAGTTCTTC. Translation: CSASPRGNQFF.

The CDR3 DNA is TGTGCCAGCAGCTACGACAGAATCAACGAGCAGTACTTC. It translates to CASSYDRINEQYF. The chain recombines TRBV27 with TRBJ2-7, with a possible D match to TRBD1 (5 bases). The V gene lost 6 bases and the J gene lost 5 bases, with 14 bases spanning the gap. Germline V gene data show CDR1 as MNHEY and CDR2 as SMNVEV (reference sequence). The CDR3 spans 13 residues.

The rearrangement uses TRBV28 and TRBJ2-2; no reliable D call. The V end was cut by 8 bases, the J end by 4 bases, with 8 bases between. Germline V lookup: CDR1 MDHEN, CDR2 SYDVKM. This CDR3 region has 12 residues. The DNA for the CDR3 is TGTGCCAGCCGGCAGGTCACCGGGGAGCTGTTTTTT. It is translated as CASRQVTGELFF.

The rearrangement joins TRBV4-1 to TRBJ1-5, with TRBD1 matching 8 bases. CDR1 and CDR2 from the germline V gene are MGHRA and YSYEKL. The CDR3 consists of 15 residues. The trim removed 3 bases at V and 5 bases at J, leaving 6 bases unmatched. The CDR3 protein is CASSHNQGADQPQHF. CDR3 coding DNA: TGCGCCAGCAGCCACAACCAGGGGGCAGATCAGCCCCAGCATTTT.

The chain uses TRBV24-1 and TRBJ2-7, with 11 bases fitting TRBD1. Unmatched junction bases numbered 4, after V lost 9 bases and J lost 4 bases. The CDR3 length is 13 residues. CDR1 KGHDR and CDR2 SFDVKD come from the germline V gene. CDR3 sequence: CATGTGGSYEQYF. The CDR3 DNA is TGTGCCACCGGGACAGGGGGTAGTTACGAGCAGTACTTC.

The chain carries TRBV4-1 and TRBJ2-1, with TRBD2 identical over 11 bases. Per the germline V gene, CDR1 is MGHRA and CDR2 is YSYEKL. CDR3 length: 14 amino acids. The ends lost 7 bases at V and 5 bases at J; junction bases unmatched: 4. The CDR3 loop is CASKIAGGHNEQFF. In DNA, the CDR3 is TGCGCCAGCAAAATAGCGGGGGGGCACAATGAGCAGTTCTTC.

About this clone itself: Likely a read error: the CDR3 ends without its conserved phenylalanine or tryptophan. The genes are TRBV19 and TRBJ2-3, with D unresolved. The CDR3 is 11 amino acids. Between the trimmed V and J ends, which lost 3 bases and 5 bases, there was a span of 3 bases. The germline CDR1 and CDR2 sequences are LNHDA and SQIVND (reference sequence). The CDR3 DNA reads TGTGCCAGTAGTATTAGAGATACGCAGTATTCT. Translating gives CASSIRDTQYS.

J is TRBJ2-2 and V is TRBV14, with D perhaps TRBD1 (5 bases). The CDR3 loop spans 15 amino acids. V was clipped by 0 bases and J by 5 bases, with 10 bases between them. Germline V lookup: CDR1 SGHDN, CDR2 FVKESK. CDR3: CASSQDIPGTGELFF. CDR3 bases: TGTGCCAGCAGCCAAGATATCCCAGGGACCGGGGAGCTGTTTTTT.

The CDR3 loop is CASSLSVTAYEQYF. In DNA, the CDR3 is TGTGCCAGCAGCTTGAGTGTTACGGCCTACGAGCAGTACTTC. This rearrangement joins TRBV7-2 to TRBJ2-7; no clear D. Trimming shortened V by 3 bases and J by 2 bases, and 11 bases separated the two germline ends. The CDR3 loop spans 14 amino acids. CDR1 is SGHTA, CDR2 FQGNSA, per germline.

CDR3 nucleotide sequence: TGTGCCAGCAGCCAAGGAGCTTACGAGCAGTACTTC. Its protein product is CASSQGAYEQYF. V is TRBV3-1 (or the pseudogene TRBV3-2) and J is TRBJ2-7; no clear D. This CDR3 contains 12 residues. Looked up from germline, CDR1 is LGHDT and CDR2 is YNNKEL (reference sequence). Trimming removed 1 base at V and 4 bases at J, with 5 bases between.

Details on this clone: The junction shows a germline mismatch at one end, possibly a read error. This chain joins TRBV10-3 and TRBJ1-3, with TRBD1 identical over 7 bases. Germline CDR1 and CDR2: ENHRY and SYGVKD. This CDR3 contains 13 residues. This CDR3 is CAIRDRAGNTIYF. Written as DNA, the CDR3 is TGTGCCATCCGTGACAGGGCTGGAAACACCATATATTTT.

The J gene is TRBJ2-1, the V gene TRBV23-1; weak D call: TRBD2 (5 bases). TRBV23-1 is treated as an ORF (open reading frame) with a function not yet certain. The CDR3 is 16 residues long. The ends were cut back, 1 base at V and 4 bases at J, with 14 bases in the middle. CDR3 loop: CASSQLAGGWYNEQFF. The CDR3 bases are TGCGCCAGCAGTCAATTAGCCGGAGGTTGGTACAATGAGCAGTTCTTC.

The V gene is TRBV3-1 (or the pseudogene TRBV3-2), the J gene TRBJ2-5; D unclear. Germline values: CDR1 LGHDT, CDR2 YNNKEL (reference sequence). With 1 base removed from V and 1 base from J, the gap between germline ends came to 7 bases. CDR3 size: 14 residues. CDR3 DNA sequence: TGTGCCAGCAGCCAAGGGTCTATCCAAGAGACCCAGTACTTC. This sequence encodes CASSQGSIQETQYF.